This T cell receptor beta chain was observed in a study of blood T cell repertoires in COVID-19. V was pared by 5 bases and J by 5 bases, with 12 bases between. This CDR3 has 13 amino acids. Germline V CDR1 and CDR2: SEHNR, FQNEAQ (reference sequence). Original processing notes: Estimation of nucleated cell counts was performed using reference gene primer amplification. TCRdb's copy holds only in-frame clones and misses some; the assay was immunoSEQ multiplex PCR. From that table come the V and J calls and clone size; the DNA was used to work out D and trimming. The sample yields over 200,000 clones, roughly 90% seen once.

The source of this sequence is a woman aged 45-60 years in a cohort exposed to, infected with or recovered from COVID-19 (not recorded which). This chain joins TRBV7-9 and TRBJ1-1; possible D gene TRBD1, 5 bases. The sample comprised PBMCs or T cells enriched from blood (not recorded which). The CDR3 reads CASSLIGGTEAFF. The CDR3 bases are TGTGCCAGCAGCCTAATCGGGGGGACTGAAGCTTTCTTT.